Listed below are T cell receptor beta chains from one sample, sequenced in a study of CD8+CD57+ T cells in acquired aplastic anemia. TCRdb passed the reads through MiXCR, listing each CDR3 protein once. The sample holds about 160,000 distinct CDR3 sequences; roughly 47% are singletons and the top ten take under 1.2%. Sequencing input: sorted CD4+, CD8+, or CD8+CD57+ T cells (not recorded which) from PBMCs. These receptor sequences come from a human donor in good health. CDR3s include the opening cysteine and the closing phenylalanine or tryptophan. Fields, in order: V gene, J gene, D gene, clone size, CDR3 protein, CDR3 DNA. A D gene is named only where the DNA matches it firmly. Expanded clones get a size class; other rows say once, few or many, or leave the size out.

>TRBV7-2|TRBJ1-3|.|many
CASSNPGHPSGNTIYF
TGTGCCAGCAGCAACCCGGGACACCCCTCTGGAAACACCATATATTTT
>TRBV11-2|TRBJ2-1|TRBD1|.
CASSPDRLYNEQFF
TGTGCCAGCAGCCCGGACAGGTTGTACAATGAGCAGTTCTTC
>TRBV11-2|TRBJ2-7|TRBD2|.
CASSQDRGRDYEQYF
TGTGCCAGCAGCCAAGATCGGGGGAGGGACTACGAGCAGTACTTC
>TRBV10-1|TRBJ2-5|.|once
CASSQGTGIQETQYF
TGCGCCAGCAGCCAGGGAACAGGGATCCAAGAGACCCAGTACTTC
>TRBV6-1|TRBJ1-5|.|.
CASSEARRRNQPQHF
TGTGCCAGCAGTGAAGCCCGACGGAGAAATCAGCCCCAGCATTTT
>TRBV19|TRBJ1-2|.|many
CASRDSSVLWYGYTF
TGTGCCAGCAGGGATTCCTCCGTCTTATGGTATGGCTACACCTTC
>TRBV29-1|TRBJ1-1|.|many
CSVGIEVLVPTEAFF
TGCAGCGTTGGAATAGAGGTCCTCGTCCCGACTGAAGCTTTCTTT
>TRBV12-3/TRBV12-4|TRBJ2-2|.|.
CASSLESGELFF
TGTGCCAGCAGTTTAGAGTCCGGGGAGCTGTTTTTT
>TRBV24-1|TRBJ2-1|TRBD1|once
CATSVGTADTWTREQFF
TGTGCCACCAGTGTAGGGACAGCAGACACATGGACTCGTGAGCAGTTCTTC
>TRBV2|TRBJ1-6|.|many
CASIGDRGGSPLHF
TGTGCCAGCATCGGGGACCGTGGAGGTTCACCCCTCCACTTT
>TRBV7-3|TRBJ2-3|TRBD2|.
CASSSSGPDTQYF
TGTGCCAGCAGTTCTAGCGGGCCGGATACGCAGTATTTT
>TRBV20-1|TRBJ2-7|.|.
CSARDRGGATYEQYF
TGCAGTGCTAGAGATAGGGGCGGGGCTACCTACGAGCAGTACTTC
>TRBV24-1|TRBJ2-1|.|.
CATSDLNRREQFF
TGTGCCACCAGTGACCTTAATCGACGTGAGCAGTTCTTC
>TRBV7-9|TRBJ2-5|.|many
CASSFEEGVTQYF
TGTGCCAGCAGCTTCGAAGAAGGGGTGACCCAGTACTTC
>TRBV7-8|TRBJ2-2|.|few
CASSSLPLGELFF
TGTGCCAGCAGCTCCTTACCACTCGGGGAGCTGTTTTTT
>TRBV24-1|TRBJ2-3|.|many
CATSDPVADTQYF
TGTGCCACCAGTGATCCTGTAGCAGATACGCAGTATTTT
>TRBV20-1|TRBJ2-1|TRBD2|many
CSAGLAGANNEQFF
TGCAGTGCCGGTCTAGCGGGAGCTAACAATGAGCAGTTCTTC
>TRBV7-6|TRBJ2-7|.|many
CASSQGQGRTYEQYF
TGTGCCAGCAGCCAGGGACAAGGGCGAACCTACGAGCAGTACTTC
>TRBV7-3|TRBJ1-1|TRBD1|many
CASSLTRTGDTEAFF
TGTGCCAGCAGCTTAACCCGGACAGGGGACACTGAAGCTTTCTTT
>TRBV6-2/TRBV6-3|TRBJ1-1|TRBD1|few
CASRGRQGMNTEAFF
TGTGCCAGCAGAGGCAGACAGGGGATGAACACTGAAGCTTTCTTT
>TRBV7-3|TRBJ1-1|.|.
CASSLEGGLHGEAFF
TGTGCCAGCAGTTTAGAGGGGGGCCTCCACGGGGAAGCTTTCTTT
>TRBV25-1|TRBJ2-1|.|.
CASSDTNGDEWFF
TGTGCCAGCAGCGATACAAATGGGGATGAGTGGTTCTTC
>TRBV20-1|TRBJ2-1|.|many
CSAPIGNEQFF
TGCAGTGCTCCGATCGGCAATGAGCAGTTCTTC
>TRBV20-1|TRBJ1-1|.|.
CSARQLRNTEAFF
TGCAGTGCTCGACAGTTAAGGAACACTGAAGCTTTCTTT
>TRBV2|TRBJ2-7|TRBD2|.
CASSRASGVPNYEQYF
TGTGCCAGCAGTAGGGCTAGCGGGGTTCCCAACTACGAGCAGTACTTC
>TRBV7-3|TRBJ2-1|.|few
CASSLSLSYNEQFF
TGTGCCAGCAGCTTATCCCTCTCCTACAATGAGCAGTTCTTC
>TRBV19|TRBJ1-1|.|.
CASSSSSLNTEAFF
TGTGCCAGTAGTTCTTCCTCCTTGAACACTGAAGCTTTCTTT
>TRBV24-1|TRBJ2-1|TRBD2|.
CATLGTGGFNEQFF
TGTGCCACCCTAGGAACGGGAGGGTTCAATGAGCAGTTCTTC
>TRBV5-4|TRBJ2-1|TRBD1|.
CASSLSGQGARGEQFF
TGTGCCAGCAGCTTGAGCGGACAGGGGGCGCGGGGTGAGCAGTTCTTC
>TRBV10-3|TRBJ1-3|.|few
CASSYSSPAEIYF
TGTGCCAGCAGTTACTCTTCCCCAGCCGAAATATATTTT
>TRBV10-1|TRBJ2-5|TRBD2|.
CAFNRTSGGETQYF
TGCGCCTTTAACCGGACTAGCGGGGGAGAGACCCAGTACTTC
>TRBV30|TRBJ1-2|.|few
CACRQDDYGYTF
TGTGCCTGCCGACAGGACGACTATGGCTACACCTTC
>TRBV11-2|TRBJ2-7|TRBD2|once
CASSLGQSGSRYEQYF
TGTGCCAGCAGCTTGGGCCAAAGCGGGAGTAGGTACGAGCAGTACTTC
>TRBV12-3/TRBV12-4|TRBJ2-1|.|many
CASSLAENEQFF
TGTGCCAGCAGTTTAGCAGAAAATGAGCAGTTCTTC
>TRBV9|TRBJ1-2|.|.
CASSVGQAGYTF
TGTGCCAGCAGCGTAGGACAGGCTGGCTACACCTTC
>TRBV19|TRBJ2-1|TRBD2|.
CASSTYLAGGKNEQFF
TGTGCCAGTAGTACGTATCTAGCGGGGGGGAAAAATGAGCAGTTCTTC
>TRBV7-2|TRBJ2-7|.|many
CASSAGASPYEQYF
TGTGCCAGCAGCGCCGGGGCCAGCCCCTACGAGCAGTACTTC
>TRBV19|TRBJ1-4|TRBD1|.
CASSTGTGDF
TGTGCCAGTAGTACCGGGACAGGGGATTTT
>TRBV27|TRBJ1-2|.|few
CASSLTGSSNYGYTF
TGTGCCAGCAGTTTAACGGGCAGCTCCAACTATGGCTACACCTTC
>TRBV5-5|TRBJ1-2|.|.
CASSLEPGVGYGYTF
TGTGCCAGCAGCTTGGAGCCAGGGGTTGGATATGGCTACACCTTC
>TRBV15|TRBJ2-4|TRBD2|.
CATSRSTERGNIQYF
TGTGCCACCAGCAGATCGACCGAGCGGGGAAACATTCAGTACTTC
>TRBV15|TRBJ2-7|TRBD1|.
CATSRNRDRGREQYF
TGTGCCACCAGCAGGAACCGGGACAGGGGGCGCGAGCAGTACTTC